The 3 T cell receptor beta chains below were found in one sample sequenced in a study of graft-versus-host responses after intestinal transplantation. Using immunoSEQ multiplex PCR, the repertoire was profiled, and TCRdb retains in-frame clones only, with some absent. The data show around 18,000 clones, roughly four fifths seen once. The specimen was PBMCs, collected 14 days after transplant. These TCRs come from a human patient who received an intestinal transplant, so some T cells may come from the graft donor.

The chain carries TRBV9 and TRBJ2-6; tentatively, D is TRBD1 or TRBD2 (5 bases each). The CDR3 length is 15 residues. The germline V and J ends were trimmed by 3 bases and 0 bases, with 7 bases remaining between them. Germline-derived CDR1 and CDR2 are SGDLS and YYNGEE. The DNA for the CDR3 is TGTGCCAGCAGCGGGGGGTTCTCTGGGGCCAACGTCCTGACTTTC. Protein product: CASSGGFSGANVLTF.

The rearrangement uses TRBV27 and TRBJ1-4; D possibly corresponds to TRBD1 (6 bases). Per the germline V gene, CDR1 is MNHEY and CDR2 is SMNVEV (reference sequence). This CDR3 has 18 residues. With 0 bases removed from V and 5 bases from J, the gap between germline ends came to 19 bases. This chain's CDR3 is CASSLSFKMGAQNEKLFF. CDR3 sequence (DNA): TGTGCCAGCAGTTTATCATTTAAAATGGGGGCGCAGAATGAAAAACTGTTTTTT.

This chain connects TRBV5-6 to TRBJ1-6; D is unresolved. The CDR3 is made up of 15 amino acids. From germline, CDR1 is SGHDT and CDR2 YYEEEE. V dropped 1 base and J dropped 8 bases, with 13 bases sitting between them. In nucleotides, the CDR3 is TGTGCCAGCAGCTTGATACAGCTCAAGGATTCACCCCTCCACTTT. Translation: CASSLIQLKDSPLHF.